The 2 T cell receptor beta chains reported below all come from one sample, sequenced in a study of vaccination and CD4 T cells after COVID-19 (dated by TCRdb to between 2022 and 2023). Per the publication, the treatment or condition label means: approximately 9-day PBMC culture with coronavirus spike peptide pools or control peptides (ViraFEST assay). The antigens for these receptors are not known. Library prep was done by PCR. TCRdb shows the sequencer as Illumina iSeq 100. TCR sequencing of DNA from cultured CD4+ T cells used the Oncomine TCR Beta short-read assay at the Johns Hopkins FTIC core. The public reads were quality trimmed at Q25 with fastp and then assembled into clones with MiXCR by TCRdb, keeping productive beta chains. Duplicate CDR3 protein sequences are folded into a single record with the most common DNA and genes. The sample profile shows about 15,000 distinct CDR3 sequences; roughly 22% of them were found once. The ten top clones hold roughly 12% of the sample.

The source was CD4+ T cells from blood, cultured in vitro, collected before SARS-CoV-2 vaccination. These receptor sequences come from a human donor who received a COVID-19 vaccine.

This chain joins TRBV20-1 and TRBJ2-7, with 10 positions matching TRBD1. With 5 bases clipped from V and 3 bases from J, the junction kept 13 bases outside the gene matches. Germline CDR1 reads DFQATT; CDR2 reads SNEGSKA (reference sequence). The CDR3 is made up of 16 amino acids. In nucleotides, the CDR3 is TGCAGTGCTGGGACAGGGGTTACCGCGTATCTCTACGAGCAGTACTTC. This gives the protein CSAGTGVTAYLYEQYF.

This chain connects TRBV12-3 or TRBV12-4 to TRBJ1-5; 9 bases map to TRBD1. V dropped 5 bases and J dropped 6; count of bases not matched to a gene: 5. The CDR3 length is 14 residues. CDR3 DNA: TGTGCCAGCAGTATCACAGGGGGCGGTCAGCCCCAGCATTTT. Its protein is CASSITGGGQPQHF.